This T cell receptor (beta chain) comes out of a study of cytomegalovirus exposure and HLA in healthy donors. Study-level points and caveats: Immune exposure data for these donors was limited to CMV serostatus. As was reported, the HLA-A and HLA-B alleles of most subjects were accurately predicted from TCR beta sequences. Researchers reported in a later analysis that common viral pathogens appeared linked to several top clusters.

13 Jbeta primers and 60 Vbeta primers were used for the PCR. Sequencing used immunoSEQ multiplex PCR; TCRdb keeps in-frame clones, though not all of them. The sample carries 150,000 or so clones, roughly 79% recorded once. Germline values: CDR1 LNHDA, CDR2 SQIVND (reference sequence). Trimming removed 0 bases from V and 7 bases from J, with 18 bases in between. CDR3 length: 17 amino acids. To note about this clone: The antigen remains unidentified.

The V and J genes are TRBV19 and TRBJ2-2, with D perhaps TRBD2 (6 bases). The receptor's source is a man between 35 and 55 years old in good health and CMV-seronegative. Material for sequencing was PBMCs. The CDR3 region has the DNA TGTGCCAGTAGTATAGATCGTGCGGGGAATCGGTACGGGGAGCTGTTTTTT. Amino acid sequence: CASSIDRAGNRYGELFF.